This TCR beta chain was found in a study of beta chain features in type 1 diabetes. Overall study context: Healthy donors and patients showed comparable age, gender and cell yields.

What was sequenced were expressed TCRB transcripts, since all of the isolated RNA had been reverse transcribed. An average about 3.8 million reads came from naive, central memory and regulatory T cell samples. TCRdb keeps only in-frame clones here, not all; method: immunoSEQ multiplex PCR. This table holds just over 150,000 clones, around 10% found once. Germline V gene lookup returns CDR1 MNHNY and CDR2 SVGAGI (reference sequence). The V gene end was trimmed by 8 bases and the J gene end by 0 bases; junction bases not matched to a gene: 8. The CDR3 length is 15 residues. Points on this clone: Its cognate antigen is unknown.

Study-level results: Diminished insertions and augmented deletions at VDJ junctions characterized type 1 diabetes patients. Cells carrying high TCR expression could end up over-represented when cDNA is sequenced.

The chain has TRBV6-6 and TRBJ2-3; TRBD1 aligns across 7 bases. The sample was central memory CD4+ T cells from blood. This receptor was obtained from a man between 18 and 35 years old in good health. The CDR3 sequence is CASGYGQESTDTQYF. The CDR3 coding sequence is TGTGCCAGCGGGTACGGACAGGAGAGCACAGATACGCAGTATTTT.